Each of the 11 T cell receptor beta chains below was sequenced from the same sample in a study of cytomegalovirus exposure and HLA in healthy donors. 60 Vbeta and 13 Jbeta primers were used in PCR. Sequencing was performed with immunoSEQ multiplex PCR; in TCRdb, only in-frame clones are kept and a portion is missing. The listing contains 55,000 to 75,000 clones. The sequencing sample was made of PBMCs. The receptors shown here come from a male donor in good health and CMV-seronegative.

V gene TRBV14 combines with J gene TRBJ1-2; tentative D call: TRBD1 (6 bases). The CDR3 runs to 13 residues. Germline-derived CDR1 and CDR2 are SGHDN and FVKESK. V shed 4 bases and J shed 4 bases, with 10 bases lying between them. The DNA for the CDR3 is TGTGCCAGCAGCCCCATACAGGGCTATGGCTACACCTTC. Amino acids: CASSPIQGYGYTF.

CDR3 in amino acids: CASRIDQGGGNTIYF. In DNA, the CDR3 is TGTGCCAGCAGGATTGATCAGGGTGGTGGAAACACCATATATTTT. V gene TRBV2 combines with J gene TRBJ1-3; tentatively, D is TRBD1 (5 bases). The V gene lost 6 bases and the J gene lost 3 bases, with 15 bases spanning the gap. This CDR3 region has 15 residues. Germline V gene lookup returns CDR1 SNHLY and CDR2 FYNNEI.

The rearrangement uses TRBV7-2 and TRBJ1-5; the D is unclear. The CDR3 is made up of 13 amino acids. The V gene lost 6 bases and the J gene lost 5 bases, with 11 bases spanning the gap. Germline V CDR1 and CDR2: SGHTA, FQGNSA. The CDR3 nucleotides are TGTGCCAGCAGGCCGCCCGGGGATCAGCCCCAGCATTTT. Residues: CASRPPGDQPQHF.

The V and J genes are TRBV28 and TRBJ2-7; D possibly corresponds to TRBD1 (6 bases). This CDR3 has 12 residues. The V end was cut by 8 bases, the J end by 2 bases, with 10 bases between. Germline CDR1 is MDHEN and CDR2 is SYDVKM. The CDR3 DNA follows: TGTGCCAGCGGGGGCCCCGCCTACGAGCAGTACTTC. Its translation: CASGGPAYEQYF.

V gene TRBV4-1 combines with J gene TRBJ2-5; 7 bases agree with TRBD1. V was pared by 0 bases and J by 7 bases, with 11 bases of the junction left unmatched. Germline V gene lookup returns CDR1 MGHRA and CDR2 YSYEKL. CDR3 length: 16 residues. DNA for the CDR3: TGCGCCAGCAGCCAAGACAGGGACCTCAACAGGGGGACCCAGTACTTC. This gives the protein CASSQDRDLNRGTQYF.

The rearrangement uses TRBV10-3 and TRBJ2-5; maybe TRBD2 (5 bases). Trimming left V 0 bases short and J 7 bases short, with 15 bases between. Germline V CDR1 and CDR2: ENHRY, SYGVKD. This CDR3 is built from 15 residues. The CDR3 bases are TGTGCCATCAGTGAGTCGGAAAGGGAGTGGGCGACCCAGTACTTC. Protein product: CAISESEREWATQYF.

In nucleotides, the CDR3 is TGCAGCGCCGGAGGACTTGCGGGGGGGTACACAGATACGCAGTATTTT. Translating it yields CSAGGLAGGYTDTQYF. The chain uses TRBV29-1 and TRBJ2-3; 9 nucleotides match TRBD2. The CDR3 loop spans 16 amino acids. The V gene's germline CDR1 is SQVTM and CDR2 ANQGSEA. The V and J ends lost 7 bases and 2 bases, in that order; junction bases with no gene match: 13.

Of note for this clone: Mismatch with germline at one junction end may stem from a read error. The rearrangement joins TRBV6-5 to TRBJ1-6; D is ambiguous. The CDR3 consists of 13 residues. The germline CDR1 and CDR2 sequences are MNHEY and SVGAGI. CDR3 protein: CASSWAYNSHLHF. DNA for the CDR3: TGTGCCAGCAGCTGGGCGTATAATTCACACCTCCACTTT.

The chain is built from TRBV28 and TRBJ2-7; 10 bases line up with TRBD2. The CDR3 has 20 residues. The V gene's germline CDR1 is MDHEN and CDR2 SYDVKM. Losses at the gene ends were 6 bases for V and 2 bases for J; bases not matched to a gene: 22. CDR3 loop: CASSQTWGASGSLRPYEQYF. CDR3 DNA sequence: TGTGCCAGCAGCCAGACATGGGGGGCTAGCGGGAGTTTACGCCCCTACGAGCAGTACTTC.

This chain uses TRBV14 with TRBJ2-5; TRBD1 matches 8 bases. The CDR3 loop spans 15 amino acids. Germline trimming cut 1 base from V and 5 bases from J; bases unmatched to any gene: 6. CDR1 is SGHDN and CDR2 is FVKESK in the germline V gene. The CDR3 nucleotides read TGTGCCAGCAGCCAAGGGCAGGGGGCTTTTGAGACCCAGTACTTC. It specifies CASSQGQGAFETQYF.

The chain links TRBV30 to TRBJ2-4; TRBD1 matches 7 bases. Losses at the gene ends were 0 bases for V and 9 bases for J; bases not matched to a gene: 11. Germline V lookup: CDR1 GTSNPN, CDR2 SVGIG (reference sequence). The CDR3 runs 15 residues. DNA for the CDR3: TGTGCCTGGAGTGTACAGGGGAGAATCCCCCCCATTCAGTACTTC. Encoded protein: CAWSVQGRIPPIQYF.